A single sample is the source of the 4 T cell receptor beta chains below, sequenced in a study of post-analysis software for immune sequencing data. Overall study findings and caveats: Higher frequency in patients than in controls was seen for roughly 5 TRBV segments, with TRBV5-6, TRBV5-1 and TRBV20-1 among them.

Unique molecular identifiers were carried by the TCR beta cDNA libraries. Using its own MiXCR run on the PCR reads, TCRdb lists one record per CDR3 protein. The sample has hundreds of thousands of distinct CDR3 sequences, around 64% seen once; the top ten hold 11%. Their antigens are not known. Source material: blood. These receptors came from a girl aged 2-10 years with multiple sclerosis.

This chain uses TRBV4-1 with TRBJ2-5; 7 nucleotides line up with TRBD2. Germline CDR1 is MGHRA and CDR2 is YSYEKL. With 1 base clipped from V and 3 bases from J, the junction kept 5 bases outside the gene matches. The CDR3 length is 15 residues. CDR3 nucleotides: TGCGCCAGCAGCCAAGTGCTAGCGGTTGAAGAGACCCAGTACTTC. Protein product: CASSQVLAVEETQYF.

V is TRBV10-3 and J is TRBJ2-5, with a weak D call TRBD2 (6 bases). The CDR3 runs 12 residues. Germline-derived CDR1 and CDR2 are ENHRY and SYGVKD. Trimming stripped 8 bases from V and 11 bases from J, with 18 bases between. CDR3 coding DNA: TGTGCCATCTCGGAGGGATACAATGAGCAGTACTTC. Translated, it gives CAISEGYNEQYF.

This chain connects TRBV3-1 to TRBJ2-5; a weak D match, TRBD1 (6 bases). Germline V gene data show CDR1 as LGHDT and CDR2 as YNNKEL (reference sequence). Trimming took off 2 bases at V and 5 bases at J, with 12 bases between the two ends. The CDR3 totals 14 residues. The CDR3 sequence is CASSQQDRLETQYF. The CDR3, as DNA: TGTGCCAGCAGCCAACAAGACAGGCTGGAGACCCAGTACTTC.

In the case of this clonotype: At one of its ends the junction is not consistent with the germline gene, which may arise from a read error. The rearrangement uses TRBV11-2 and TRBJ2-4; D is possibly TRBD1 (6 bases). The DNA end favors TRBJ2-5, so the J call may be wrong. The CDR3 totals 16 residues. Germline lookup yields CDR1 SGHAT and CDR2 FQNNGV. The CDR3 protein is CAGSPLKVGQGETQYF. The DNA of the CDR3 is TGTGCCGGCAGCCCCCTCAAAGTGGGGCAGGGGGAGACCCAGTACTTC.